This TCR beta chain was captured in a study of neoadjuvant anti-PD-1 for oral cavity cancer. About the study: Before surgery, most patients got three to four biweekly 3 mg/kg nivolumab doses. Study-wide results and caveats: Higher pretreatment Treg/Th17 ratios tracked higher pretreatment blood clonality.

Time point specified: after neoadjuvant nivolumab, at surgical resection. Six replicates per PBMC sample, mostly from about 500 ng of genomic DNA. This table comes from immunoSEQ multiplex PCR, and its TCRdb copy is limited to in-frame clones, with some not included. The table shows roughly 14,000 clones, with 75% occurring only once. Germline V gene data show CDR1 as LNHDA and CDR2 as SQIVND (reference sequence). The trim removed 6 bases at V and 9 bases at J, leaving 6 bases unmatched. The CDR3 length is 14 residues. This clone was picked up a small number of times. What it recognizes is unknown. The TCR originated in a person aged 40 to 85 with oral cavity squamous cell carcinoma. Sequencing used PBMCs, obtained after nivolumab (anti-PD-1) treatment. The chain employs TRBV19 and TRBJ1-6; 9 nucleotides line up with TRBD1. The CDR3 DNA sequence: TGTGCCAGTAGAACAGGGGGCGCCGGTTCACCCCTCCACTTT. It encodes CASRTGGAGSPLHF.